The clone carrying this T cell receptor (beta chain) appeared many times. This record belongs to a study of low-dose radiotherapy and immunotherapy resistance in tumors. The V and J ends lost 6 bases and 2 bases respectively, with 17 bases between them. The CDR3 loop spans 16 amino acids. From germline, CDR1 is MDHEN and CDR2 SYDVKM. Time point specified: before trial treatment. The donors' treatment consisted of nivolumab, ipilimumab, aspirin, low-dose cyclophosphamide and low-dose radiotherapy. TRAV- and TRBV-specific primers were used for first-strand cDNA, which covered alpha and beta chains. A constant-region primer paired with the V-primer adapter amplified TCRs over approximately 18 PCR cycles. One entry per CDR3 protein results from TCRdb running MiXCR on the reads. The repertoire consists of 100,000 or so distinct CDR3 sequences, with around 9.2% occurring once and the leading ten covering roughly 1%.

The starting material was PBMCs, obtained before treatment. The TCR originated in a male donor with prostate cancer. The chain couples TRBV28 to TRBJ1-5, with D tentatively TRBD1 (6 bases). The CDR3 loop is CASSPGPGAGNQPQHF. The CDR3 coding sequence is TGTGCCAGCAGCCCCGGGCCGGGGGCTGGCAATCAGCCCCAGCATTTT.